The 15 T cell receptor beta chains given below trace back to one sample, sequenced in a study of regulatory dendritic cells for organ transplantation. The assay was immunoSEQ multiplex PCR, and TCRdb's table has in-frame clones only and misses some. The sample lists under 50,000 clones, around nine tenths occurring once. The material sequenced was naive CD8+ T cells from blood. This sample's subset: CD45RA+ naive T cells. These receptors originate from a human donor in good health.

CDR3 amino acids: CASSESVGTPANTGELFF. The CDR3 region has the DNA TGCGCCAGCAGTGAGTCCGTCGGGACTCCCGCGAACACCGGGGAGCTGTTTTTT. V and J are TRBV10-1 and TRBJ2-2; D is perhaps TRBD2 (6 bases). The germline CDR1 and CDR2 sequences are WNHNN and SYGVQD (reference sequence). The CDR3 spans 18 residues. The germline V and J ends were trimmed by 0 bases and 0 bases, with 14 bases remaining between them.

This chain uses TRBV5-6 with TRBJ2-7; no firm D call. Per germline, CDR1 SGHDT and CDR2 YYEEEE. The V gene lost 3 bases and the J gene lost 2 bases, with 9 bases spanning the gap. The CDR3 contains 13 residues. The CDR3 sequence: CASSWTATYEQYF. Written as DNA, the CDR3 is TGTGCCAGCAGCTGGACCGCGACCTACGAGCAGTACTTC.

The V call is TRBV6-6, the J call TRBJ1-4; D not certain. Germline loops: CDR1 MNHNY, CDR2 SVGAGI (reference sequence). There are 13 residues in the CDR3. V lost 0 bases and J 5 bases, leaving 4 bases between the germline ends. In nucleotides, the CDR3 is TGTGCCAGCAGTTACTCGGTAAATGAAAAACTGTTTTTT. It specifies CASSYSVNEKLFF.

About this clone itself: Within the sample, other DNA sequences also encode this same CDR3. The V gene is TRBV30, the J gene TRBJ2-3; 8 bases are a match to TRBD2. The CDR3 runs 14 residues. The V segment lost 3 bases and the J segment 0 bases; nucleotides outside the gene matches: 2. Germline values: CDR1 GTSNPN, CDR2 SVGIG (reference sequence). In DNA form, the CDR3 reads TGTGCCTGGAGCGGACTAGCTAGCACAGATACGCAGTATTTT. It is translated as CAWSGLASTDTQYF.

The chain recombines TRBV19 with TRBJ2-7, with D possibly TRBD2 on 5 matching bases. The CDR3 loop spans 14 amino acids. Looked up from germline, CDR1 is LNHDA and CDR2 is SQIVND (reference sequence). Trimming took 11 bases from V and 6 from J, leaving 23 bases between them. The CDR3 DNA follows: TGTGCCCTCATCTCATCTTCGGGGTACCGCGAGCAGTACTTC. Its protein is CALISSSGYREQYF.

This clone has just a few counts. The chain joins TRBV9 to TRBJ1-2; the D gene is possibly TRBD1 (6 bases). This CDR3 has 13 residues. Between the trimmed V and J ends, which lost 3 bases and 8 bases, there was a span of 14 bases. The germline gives CDR1 SGDLS, CDR2 YYNGEE. CDR3: CASSEGDVLGYTF. DNA for the CDR3: TGTGCCAGCAGCGAGGGGGACGTACTCGGCTACACCTTC. Full variable domain (remainder filled in from reference TRBV9 and TRBJ1-2): DSGVTQTPKHLITATGQRVTLRCSPRSGDLSVYWYQQSLDQGLQFLIQYYNGEERAKGNILERFSAQQFPDLHSELNLSSLELGDSALYFCASSEGDVLGYTFGSGTRLTVV.

This sequence joins TRBV2 and TRBJ2-7; D is ambiguous. The CDR3 is 13 amino acids. V was clipped by 7 bases and J by 2 bases, with 12 bases between them. Germline V gene sequence: CDR1 SNHLY, CDR2 FYNNEI. CDR3 amino acids: CASTDGRTYEQYF. Written as DNA, the CDR3 is TGTGCCAGCACTGATGGCAGGACCTACGAGCAGTACTTC.

The V and J genes are TRBV12-5 and TRBJ2-5; D is perhaps TRBD2 (6 bases). CDR1 and CDR2 (germline): LGHNT, FRNRAP. Trimming pared 4 bases from V and 5 bases from J, leaving 17 bases between. CDR3 length equals 15 residues. CDR3 in amino acids: CASGSTDTGEETQYF. CDR3 DNA sequence: TGTGCTAGTGGTTCAACGGACACGGGGGAGGAGACCCAGTACTTC. The full variable domain, with the rest looked up from reference TRBV12-5 and TRBJ2-5, is DARVTQTPRHKVTEMGQEVTMRCQPILGHNTVFWYRQTMMQGLELLAYFRNRAPLDDSGMPKDRFSAEMPDATLATLKIQPSEPRDSAVYFCASGSTDTGEETQYFGPGTRLLVL.

The V and J genes are TRBV4-2 and TRBJ1-2; 7 nucleotides align to TRBD1. From germline, CDR1 is LGHNA and CDR2 YNFKEQ. The V and J ends lost 1 base and 0 bases, in that order; junction bases with no gene match: 11. The CDR3 covers 18 residues. CDR3 residues: CASSQGRQGTQTNYGYTF. The CDR3 DNA is TGTGCCAGCAGCCAAGGCCGACAGGGAACCCAAACTAACTATGGCTACACCTTC.

The chain carries TRBV14 and TRBJ2-7; maybe TRBD2 (6 bases). Germline CDR1 reads SGHDN; CDR2 reads FVKESK. V lost 5 bases and J 2 bases, leaving 16 bases between the germline ends. This CDR3 has 15 amino acids. The CDR3 DNA reads TGTGCCAGCAGCTCTTGGCGGGGTAGCACCTACGAGCAGTACTTC. Protein: CASSSWRGSTYEQYF. Complete variable domain (other parts from reference TRBV14 and TRBJ2-7): EAGVTQFPSHSVIEKGQTVTLRCDPISGHDNLYWYRRVMGKEIKFLLHFVKESKQDESGMPNNRFLAERTGGTYSTLKVQPAELEDSGVYFCASSSWRGSTYEQYFGPGTRLTVT.

Here the CDR3 DNA reads TGTGCCAGCAGCTTCCTAGCGGCATTGGGCCTTGACGAGCAGTACTTC. This sequence encodes CASSFLAALGLDEQYF. This chain links TRBV7-8 with TRBJ2-7; 7 nucleotides agree with TRBD2. With 3 bases clipped from V and 5 bases from J, the junction kept 13 bases outside the gene matches. CDR1 is SGHVS and CDR2 is FQNEAQ in the germline V gene. The CDR3 contains 16 residues.

This clone was recorded once. The chain employs TRBV5-5 and TRBJ2-5; weak D call: TRBD1 (6 bases). This CDR3 is 13 amino acids long. Germline values: CDR1 SGHKS, CDR2 YYEKEE (reference sequence). V lost 9 bases to trimming and J lost 2 bases, with 14 bases between them. The CDR3 sequence is CATLGAGQETQYF. The CDR3 DNA reads TGTGCCACCCTGGGGGCGGGTCAAGAGACCCAGTACTTC.

As DNA, the CDR3 is TGTGCCAGCAGCTTCGGGCCTGAGCAGTACTTC. Its translation: CASSFGPEQYF. The J gene is TRBJ2-7, the V gene TRBV7-9; D not certain. Trimming removed 3 bases from V and 7 bases from J, with 7 bases in between. Germline V CDR1 and CDR2: SEHNR, FQNEAQ (reference sequence). The CDR3 is 11 residues long.

The chain carries TRBV15 and TRBJ2-1; maybe TRBD1 (5 bases). CDR1 and CDR2 (germline): LNHNV, YYDKDF (reference sequence). Trimming shortened V by 3 bases and J by 5 bases, and 11 bases separated the two germline ends. The CDR3 has 14 residues. CDR3 DNA sequence: TGTGCCACCAGCAGGGCCGACAGAGACAATGAGCAGTTCTTC. Its translation is CATSRADRDNEQFF.

The chain is built from TRBV4-1 and TRBJ2-5, with 7 bases identical to TRBD1. This CDR3 has 14 residues. V shed 3 bases, J shed 5 bases, and the junction held 6 bases outside the gene matches. Germline V lookup: CDR1 MGHRA, CDR2 YSYEKL. The CDR3 nucleotides are TGCGCCAGCAGCCAGAACCACAGGGGTGAGACCCAGTACTTC. Its translation: CASSQNHRGETQYF.